This TCR beta chain derives from a study of blood T cell repertoires in COVID-19. The overall study: The United States, Italy and Spain supplied acute and convalescent COVID-19 samples.

Original analysis: Amplifying reference gene primers gave estimates of nucleated cell counts. The data were produced by immunoSEQ multiplex PCR, yet TCRdb's version contains in-frame clones alone and is incomplete. Clone size and the V and J calls come from that table; the DNA yielded D and trimming. The sample carries 400,000 to 450,000 clones, less than 95% recorded once. The CDR3 consists of 14 residues. V lost 7 bases and J lost 3, with 15 bases in between. CDR1 is SGHTA, CDR2 FQGTGA, per germline. Participants were aged roughly 18 to 90 years from about two dozen US areas. Cohort 3 recovered donors had two negative PCRs, clearance, or symptom resolution.

The source material was PBMCs or T cells enriched from blood (not recorded which). This TCR came from a man aged 18 to 29 who had recovered from COVID-19. The V call is TRBV7-3, the J call TRBJ1-1; weak D call: TRBD1 (5 bases). The CDR3 loop is CASKNNRLDTEAFF. CDR3 sequence (DNA): TGTGCCAGCAAAAACAACAGGCTAGACACTGAAGCTTTCTTT.